The T cell receptor beta chain under discussion was sequenced for a study of cytomegalovirus exposure and HLA in healthy donors (dated by TCRdb to between 2016 and 2019). In the study overall: In an earlier analysis of 587 of the donors, less than 350 Gb of sequence data and 95 million to 130 million unique TCR beta sequences from 150 million to 200 million T cells were reported. On average, over 200,000 unique TCR beta nucleotide sequences were sequenced per donor among 398 genotyped donors of the cohort, with around 19% of those sequences being non-productive. To predict cytomegalovirus infection status, the study brought together high-throughput TCR immunosequencing, statistical association of individual TCRs with disease status, and machine learning. Besides the first cohort of under 700 subjects, a separate validation cohort made up of roughly 120 different subjects was used. HLA typing included class I and class II loci at four-digit resolution. Of the approximately 400 genotyped donors, 65% to 90% were placed in the genetic ancestry cluster associated with self-reported Caucasian donors. The later analysis used no new phenotypic data to find candidate immune exposures, relying instead on TCR beta sequences and their occurrence across donors. Roughly 5 DR-DQ haplotypes were treated as single units for association and clustering because of strong linkage in the cohort. Typing coverage varied by locus: roughly 629-640 donors for A, B, C, DRB1 and DQB1; more than 500 for DQA1; about 600 for DPA1; some 470 for DPB1. All discovery cohort repertoires had been generated using a single sequencing platform. The aim of the study was to test whether cataloging public T cell receptors could identify signatures of past pathogen exposure. To decide whether each TCR beta V gene segment behaved as functional or pseudogenic, an earlier analysis of approximately 600 of the donors relied on high-throughput TCR beta sequencing. In a later genetic analysis, genome-wide SNP genotypes for about 65% of the roughly 670 donors were used, and that subset was treated as a discovery cohort. Around 320 gigabases of sequencing data and around 87 million unique TCR sequences were included in an early release covering under 650 HLA-typed donors. The study profiled the T cell repertoires of 666 subjects by immunosequencing and related them to cytomegalovirus serostatus. A later analysis re-examined previously published TCR beta repertoires from over 500 donors and added high-resolution HLA genotyping to investigate patterns of TCR occurrence. Donor age, sex, ethnicity and CMV serostatus were compiled together with the repertoire data. Findings and caveats that apply to the study as a whole: In a later analysis, the rate of TCR association differed among HLA loci, with DRB1 alleles having the most associated TCRs and HLA-C alleles having the fewest. It was suggested by the authors that the approach could potentially be generalized to other disease states and immunological phenotypes. When HLA alleles, especially DR and DQ, strongly co-occurred, TCR associations were difficult to assign to individual alleles. Sequencing depth was assumed to be roughly uniform across donors in the presence/absence analyses, though that assumption may not hold. According to a later analysis, most CMV-associated TCR beta chains appeared to be HLA-restricted, and the HLA associations seemed to be driven largely by CMV exposure. Across donors, most TCR sequences were observed very rarely, whereas some public TCRs were present in many individuals. In a later analysis, HLA-associated TCR beta chains were found to be more clonally expanded and to have lower generation probabilities than equally common non-associated chains. In a later analysis, several top co-occurrence clusters were reported to appear linked to parvovirus B19, influenza, CMV and Epstein-Barr virus. In vitro tests confirmed that a few of the cytomegalovirus-associated TCR beta chains recognize cytomegalovirus antigens. An earlier analysis of 587 of the donors showed that most TCR beta V segments appeared in productive rearrangements either about 87% or about 30% of the time, which broadly matched IMGT annotations. Cytomegalovirus status was reported to be diagnosed by the classifier with high specificity and sensitivity in both the original and validation cohorts. Only TCR beta chains were sequenced in this cohort, and the absence of alpha or paired-chain data limited detectable features. A further reported finding was that TCR beta sequences accurately predicted the HLA-A and HLA-B alleles for most subjects in the first cohort. According to a later genetic analysis, donors in an Asian-associated ancestry cluster had fewer N-insertions in productive TCRs than the approximately 700-donor mean. Because counts were too low, about 18 rarely observed V segments, including chromosome 9 orphons, were excluded from the earlier analysis of 587 of the donors. At a false discovery rate of 0.05, a later analysis linked 16,951 TCR beta sequences to specific HLA alleles. In the study, approximately 160 TCR beta chains were listed as associated with cytomegalovirus. Linkage disequilibrium might explain the correlated functional status among segregating V segments, but an unknown experimental factor could not be ruled out. An association between a missense DCLRE1C variant and V-gene and J-gene trimming of TCR beta chains was found in a later genetic analysis and replicated in an independent cohort. Because some donors lacked HLA typing at each locus, the association tests relied only on the typed subset. CMV serostatus was the only immune exposure information available for the cohort. The sequencing pipeline was judged likely to have produced a cluster of highly shared sequence variants as a technical artifact. Some IMGT-functional V segments, including TRBV6-2 and TRBV6-3, could not be told apart with the 87-base-pair reads, so those segments were excluded.

V is cut back by 3 bases and J by 0 bases, with 6 bases in the junction unmatched. The germline V gene (reference sequence) gives CDR1 as LNHDA and CDR2 as SQIVND. Including cysteine and phenylalanine, the CDR3 has 19 amino acids. Only the CDR3 part of the read is kept: 57 bases, read in frame from the first base. Library creation used the immunoSEQ multiplex PCR assay. For the multiplex PCR, a mixture combining 60 forward primers for TCR Vbeta segments and 13 reverse primers for TCR Jbeta segments was used. The CDR3 region of rearranged TCR beta genes was amplified from genomic DNA by a multiplex PCR assay. The amplified TCR beta libraries were sequenced on the Illumina HiSeq System as 87-base-pair reads. Processing in the source paper ran as follows. In a later analysis, roughly 80 million unique TCR beta chains were counted across the roughly 610 repertoires, and some 10 million of these chains were shared by at least two donors. To remove PCR and sequencing errors, raw reads were error-corrected and collapsed into unique sequences using a nearest-neighbor algorithm that merged closely related sequences. To assign V, D and J gene segments, CDR3 sequences were aligned to IMGT reference sequences. For a sequence to be retained, a match of at least six nucleotides to both a V gene segment and a J gene segment was required. Rearrangements were classified as productive when the CDR3 lacked stop codons and remained in frame with V and J, and all other rearrangements were classified as non-productive. CDR3 was defined by IMGT convention, running from the second conserved V-encoded cysteine to the conserved J-encoded phenylalanine. The earlier analysis of about 610 of the donors excluded sequences that lacked an unambiguous match to a single V gene segment. An earlier analysis of fewer than 750 of the donors classified V segments as functional when productive rearrangements were above 56.7% and as segregating when the standard deviation between donors was above 5%. To diagnose cytomegalovirus status from the catalog of TCR beta chain sequences, a statistical classification framework was built. In a later analysis, TCR nucleotide sequences were compared against IMGT/GENE-DB human TR gene sequences so that V and J genes could be assigned. The TCRdist pipeline was used in a later analysis to assign CDR3 sequences and most-parsimonious VDJ recombination scenarios. In a later analysis, each TCR beta chain was defined by its CDR3 amino acid sequence together with its V-gene family, and reads lacking a unique V-gene family were excluded. In a later analysis, approximately 640 highly shared, low-generation-probability nucleotide sequences were removed to address suspected cross-contamination and a sequencing artifact. For each public chain, a later analysis derived a clonal expansion index from normalized ranks of inferred template counts within each repertoire. Generation probabilities in a later analysis came from a VDJ recombination model fitted to out-of-frame rearrangements, and those results were checked against IGoR. A later analysis scored TCR-TCR, TCR-HLA and TCR-CMV co-occurrence with hypergeometric tests, applying a repertoire-size bias correction to TCR pairs. A later analysis estimated false discovery rates by permuting HLA or CMV assignments 20 times. A later analysis grouped co-occurring TCRs with DBSCAN, adding TCRdist sequence similarity when clustering within HLA-allele-positive subsets. Repertoires with fewer than 30,000 or more than 120,000 public chains, plus five repertoires with anomalous nucleotide sharing, were excluded from co-occurrence clustering. Imported from immuneACCESS, the table was reduced by TCRdb to in-frame sequences with V and J called. These copies leave out some clones; in studies compared against another copy, an unresolved V gene accounts for under half, and the cause of the remainder is not known. From that table come the V and J calls and clone size; the DNA was used to work out D and trimming. This sample holds some 180,000 clones; just over 75% were observed only once. The ten largest clones capture approximately 1.3% of the sample.

In total, just over 650 healthy bone marrow donors made up the cohort. At the time of sampling, all cohort members were nominally healthy, though unrecorded immune exposures were likely present. The donor was CMV seronegative and belonged to the group of around 400 seronegative cohort members. Each donor provided a peripheral blood sample, and peripheral blood mononuclear cells were used for TCR beta sequencing. Genomic DNA extraction from the blood cell samples was performed with the Qiagen DNeasy Blood Extraction Kit. To note about this clone: Its specific antigen is unknown. Per-base quality was not reported, and no clone a single base away is much larger than it.

The chain joins TRBV19 to TRBJ2-2, with 14 bases in between that match TRBD2. What was sequenced was PBMCs. The sequence derives from a man younger than 30 in good health and CMV-seronegative. CDR3 protein: CASSIIPGLAGANTGELFF. The DNA sequence follows: TGTGCCAGTAGTATTATCCCGGGACTAGCGGGGGCGAACACCGGGGAGCTGTTTTTT.